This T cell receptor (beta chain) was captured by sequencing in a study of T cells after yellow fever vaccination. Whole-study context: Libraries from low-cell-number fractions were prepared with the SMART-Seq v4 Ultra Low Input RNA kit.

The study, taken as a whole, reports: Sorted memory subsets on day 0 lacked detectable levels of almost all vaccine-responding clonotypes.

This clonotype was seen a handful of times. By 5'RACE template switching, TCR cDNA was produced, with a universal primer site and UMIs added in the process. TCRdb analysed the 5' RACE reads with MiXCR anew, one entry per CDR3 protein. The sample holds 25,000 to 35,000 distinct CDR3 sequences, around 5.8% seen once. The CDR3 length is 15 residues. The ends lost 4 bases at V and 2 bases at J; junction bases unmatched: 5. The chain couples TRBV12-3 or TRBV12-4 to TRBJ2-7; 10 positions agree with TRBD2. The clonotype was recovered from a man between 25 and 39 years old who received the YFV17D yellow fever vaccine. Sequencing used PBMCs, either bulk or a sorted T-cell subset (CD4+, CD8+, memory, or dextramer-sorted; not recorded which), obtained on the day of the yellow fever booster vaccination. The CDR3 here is CASSSRTSGTYEQYF. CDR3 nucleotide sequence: TGTGCCAGCAGTTCTAGGACTAGCGGCACCTACGAGCAGTACTTC.